Listed below are T cell receptor beta chains from one sample, sequenced in a study of shared clonotypes between healthy human individuals. Sequencing was performed with immunoSEQ multiplex PCR; in TCRdb, only in-frame clones are kept and a portion is missing. This sample has about 520,000 clones, with 95% to 96% found just once. Source material: naive CD4+ T cells sorted from blood. The receptors shown here come from a woman in her twenties or thirties in good health. CDR3s include the opening cysteine and the closing phenylalanine or tryptophan. Fields, in order: V gene, D gene, J gene, CDR3 DNA, CDR3 protein. The D gene is left open where the match is weak.

>TRBV28|TRBD2|TRBJ2-1
TGTGCCAGCATCCCCTGGCGGGAGCCCTCCTACAATGAGCAGTTCTTC
CASIPWREPSYNEQFF
>TRBV5-3|TRBD2|TRBJ2-7
TGTGCCAGAAGCTCCGGACTAGCGGGAGGGCGGTCGGAAGGCGAGCAGTACTTC
CARSSGLAGGRSEGEQYF
>TRBV30|TRBD2|TRBJ2-7
TGTGCCTGGAGTCTAGCGGTCTACGAGCAGTACTTC
CAWSLAVYEQYF
>TRBV18|NA|TRBJ2-7
TGTGCCAGCTCACCGTCCCGGGACAACTACGAGCAGTACTTC
CASSPSRDNYEQYF
>TRBV7-9|NA|TRBJ1-3
TGTGCCAGCAGCTTCCCAGGCCCTGGAAACACCATATATTTT
CASSFPGPGNTIYF
>TRBV27|NA|TRBJ2-7
TGTGCCAGCAGTTTTAACGGCCGGTCCGGAGAGCAGTACTTC
CASSFNGRSGEQYF
>TRBV5-1|NA|TRBJ1-1
TGCGCCAGCAGCTTGACACATGACACTGAAGCTTTCTTT
CASSLTHDTEAFF
>TRBV14|TRBD1|TRBJ2-7
TGTGCCAGCAGCCAAGCTCAGGAGACAGGGGCTCCTTACGCCTACGAGCAGTACTTC
CASSQAQETGAPYAYEQYF
>TRBV28|NA|TRBJ2-7
TGTGCCAGCAGTTCCCACCAGATCTTCTACGAGCAGTACTTC
CASSSHQIFYEQYF
>TRBV2|NA|TRBJ2-7
TGTGCCAGCAGTGATTTTCGAGGCTACGAGCAGTACTTC
CASSDFRGYEQYF
>TRBV18|NA|TRBJ1-1
TGTGCCAGCTCACCATCACAGGGCACTGAAGCTTTCTTT
CASSPSQGTEAFF